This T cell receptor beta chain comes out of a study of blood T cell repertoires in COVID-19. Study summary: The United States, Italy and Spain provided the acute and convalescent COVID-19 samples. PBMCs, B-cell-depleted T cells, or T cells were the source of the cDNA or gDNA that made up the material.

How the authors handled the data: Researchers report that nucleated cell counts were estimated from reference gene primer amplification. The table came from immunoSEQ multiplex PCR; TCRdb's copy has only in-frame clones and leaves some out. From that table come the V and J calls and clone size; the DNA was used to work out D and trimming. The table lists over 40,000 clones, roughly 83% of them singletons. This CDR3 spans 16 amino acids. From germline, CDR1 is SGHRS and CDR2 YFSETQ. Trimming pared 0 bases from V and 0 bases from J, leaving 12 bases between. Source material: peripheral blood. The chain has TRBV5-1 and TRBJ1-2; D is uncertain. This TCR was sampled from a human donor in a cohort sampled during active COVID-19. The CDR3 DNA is TGCGCCAGCAGCTTGGAGCCTCTTTCATCTAACTATGGCTACACCTTC. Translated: CASSLEPLSSNYGYTF.